The 22 T cell receptor beta chains reported below all come from one sample, sequenced in a study of blood T cell repertoires in COVID-19 (dated by TCRdb to 2020 to 2021). Library prep was done by the immunoSEQ multiplex PCR assay. TCRdb carries this immuneACCESS record with in-frame sequences only. Its versions omit some clonotypes, under half of them owing to an unresolved V gene in the studies checked, with the rest unexplained. The sample includes nearly 30,000 clones, with more than 75% observed a single time. The top ten hold about 8% of the sample. The sequenced sample was peripheral blood. These receptors all stem from a man in his sixties or seventies with active or convalescent COVID-19.

The rearrangement uses TRBV6-2 or TRBV6-3 and TRBJ2-7; 7 bases line up with TRBD2. Germline loops: CDR1 MNHEY, CDR2 SVGEGT. CDR3 length equals 14 residues. J was trimmed by 3 bases and V by 4 bases; bases with no gene match: 6. CDR3 sequence reads: CASSLGGTNYEQYF. The CDR3, as DNA: TGTGCCAGCAGTTTGGGCGGGACTAACTACGAGCAGTACTTC.

J is TRBJ2-3 and V is TRBV4-3; 10 bases are a match to TRBD1. Per the germline V gene, CDR1 is LGHNA and CDR2 is YSLEER. Trimming cost V 1 base and J 2 bases; bases outside gene matches: 3. The CDR3 length is 16 residues. The CDR3 spells CASSQGGQGVTDTQYF. CDR3 in DNA: TGCGCCAGCAGCCAAGGCGGACAGGGGGTCACAGATACGCAGTATTTT.

The rearrangement links TRBV3-1 (or the pseudogene TRBV3-2) to TRBJ2-3; D is uncertain. The germline gives CDR1 LGHDT, CDR2 YNNKEL (reference sequence). V shed 0 bases and J shed 4 bases, with 8 bases lying between them. The CDR3 is 14 amino acids. DNA of the CDR3: TGTGCCAGCAGCCAAGATTCAGGCGCAGATACGCAGTATTTT. Amino acids: CASSQDSGADTQYF.

This clone was counted once. The chain links TRBV4-2 to TRBJ2-3; D might be TRBD2 (6 bases). The CDR3 loop spans 15 amino acids. Germline CDR1 reads LGHNA; CDR2 reads YNFKEQ. V lost 1 base to trimming and J lost 5 bases, with 13 bases between them. CDR3 sequence (DNA): TGTGCCAGCAGCCAAGGCGGGGCGAAGGTAGATACGCAGTATTTT. This gives the protein CASSQGGAKVDTQYF.

The chain links TRBV4-2 to TRBJ1-5, with 7 bases lining up with TRBD1. The V segment lost 1 base and the J segment 7 bases; nucleotides outside the gene matches: 7. This CDR3 contains 15 residues. Per the germline V gene, CDR1 is LGHNA and CDR2 is YNFKEQ. CDR3 protein: CASSQVDRDIQPQHF. Written as DNA, the CDR3 is TGTGCCAGCAGCCAAGTTGACAGGGATATCCAGCCCCAGCATTTT.

The chain joins TRBV19 to TRBJ2-1; 7 bases fit TRBD2. The CDR3 extends over 16 amino acids. The J segment lost 5 bases and the V segment lost 7 bases, leaving 14 bases of the junction unmatched. Germline V lookup: CDR1 LNHDA, CDR2 SQIVND (reference sequence). The CDR3 here is CASTLVGGSFHNEQFF. The DNA for the CDR3 is TGTGCCAGTACCCTTGTCGGCGGGAGCTTCCACAATGAGCAGTTCTTC.

J is TRBJ1-2 and V is TRBV6-5; tentatively, D is TRBD1 (5 bases). Germline lookup yields CDR1 MNHEY and CDR2 SVGAGI. Trimming pared 7 bases from V and 8 bases from J, leaving 20 bases between. The CDR3 covers 14 residues. This CDR3 reads CASTITQQGQGYTF. The CDR3 DNA sequence: TGTGCCAGCACAATAACCCAGCAGGGTCAAGGCTACACCTTC.

The J gene is TRBJ1-2, the V gene TRBV6-2 or TRBV6-3; perhaps TRBD1 as D (6 bases). Germline lookup yields CDR1 MNHEY and CDR2 SVGEGT. With 6 bases removed from V and 5 bases from J, the gap between germline ends came to 13 bases. The CDR3 covers 13 residues. In nucleotides, the CDR3 is TGTGCCAGCAGCCCTCAGGGGATTTATGGCTACACCTTC. It codes for CASSPQGIYGYTF.

This chain connects TRBV3-1 (or the pseudogene TRBV3-2) to TRBJ1-6; unclear D gene. V lost 3 bases and J lost 14, with 14 bases in between. The CDR3 has 13 residues. Germline CDR1 and CDR2: LGHDT and YNNKEL (reference sequence). The CDR3: CASSQGASGSLHF. The CDR3 DNA reads TGTGCCAGCAGCCAGGGAGCCTCCGGGTCCCTCCACTTT.

The V and J genes are TRBV3-1 (or the pseudogene TRBV3-2) and TRBJ2-6; no clear D gene. The CDR3 loop spans 15 amino acids. V was pared by 1 base and J by 1 base, with 5 bases between. Germline loops: CDR1 LGHDT, CDR2 YNNKEL (reference sequence). The CDR3 region has the DNA TGTGCCAGCAGCCAAGCCCTTTCTGGGGCCAACGTCCTGACTTTC. It specifies CASSQALSGANVLTF.

The V and J genes are TRBV5-6 and TRBJ2-3; 7 bases line up with TRBD2. This CDR3 has 15 amino acids. V dropped 0 bases and J dropped 4; count of bases not matched to a gene: 5. The germline V gene encodes CDR1 SGHDT and CDR2 YYEEEE. In DNA form, the CDR3 reads TGTGCCAGCAGCTTGGACCGGACTAGAGCAGATACGCAGTATTTT. As protein: CASSLDRTRADTQYF. Complete variable domain (other parts from reference TRBV5-6 and TRBJ2-3): DAGVTQSPTHLIKTRGQQVTLRCSPKSGHDTVSWYQQALGQGPQFIFQYYEEEERQRGNFPDRFSGHQFPNYSSELNVNALLLGDSALYLCASSLDRTRADTQYFGPGTRLTVL.

This clone occurred once. The V call is TRBV29-1, the J call TRBJ2-2, with 8 positions matching TRBD2. Germline-derived CDR1 and CDR2 are SQVTM and ANQGSEA. The ends lost 4 bases at V and 1 base at J; junction bases unmatched: 5. This CDR3 spans 15 amino acids. The CDR3 bases are TGCAGCGTTGTGAGCGGGAGAGTGAACACCGGGGAGCTGTTTTTT. This encodes CSVVSGRVNTGELFF.

This rearrangement joins TRBV12-3 or TRBV12-4 to TRBJ2-1; TRBD2 matches at 8 bases. Trimming removed 6 bases from V and 7 bases from J; junction bases left unmatched: 5. CDR3 length equals 13 residues. The CDR3 reads CASRRTSRNEQFF. CDR3 bases: TGTGCCAGCAGGAGGACTAGCCGGAATGAGCAGTTCTTC.

The rearrangement joins TRBV28 to TRBJ1-1; D possibly corresponds to TRBD1 (6 bases). Germline CDR1 and CDR2: MDHEN and SYDVKM. V gave up 6 bases and J gave up 3 bases, with 14 bases separating them. The CDR3 has 14 residues. CDR3 sequence reads: CASSPGGGHTEAFF. As DNA, the CDR3 is TGTGCCAGCAGCCCCGGGGGGGGGCACACTGAAGCTTTCTTT.

The J gene is TRBJ1-1, the V gene TRBV4-1; 7 bases map to TRBD1. The V and J ends lost 4 bases and 0 bases, in that order; junction bases with no gene match: 5. CDR1 is MGHRA and CDR2 is YSYEKL in the germline V gene. This CDR3 comprises 15 residues. The DNA of the CDR3 is TGCGCCAGCAGCCTAGGAACAGGGGTGAACACTGAAGCTTTCTTT. Translating gives CASSLGTGVNTEAFF.

J is TRBJ1-3 and V is TRBV29-1; D is possibly TRBD1 (6 bases). Germline CDR1 and CDR2: SQVTM and ANQGSEA. Trimming left V 0 bases short and J 0 bases short, with 9 bases between. This CDR3 region has 15 residues. CDR3 sequence: CSVEDTGSSGNTIYF. Written as DNA, the CDR3 is TGCAGCGTTGAAGACACAGGGAGCTCTGGAAACACCATATATTTT. Drawing the rest from reference TRBV29-1 and TRBJ1-3, the complete variable domain is SAVISQKPSRDICQRGTSLTIQCQVDSQVTMMFWYRQQPGQSLTLIATANQGSEATYESGFVIDKFPISRPNLTFSTLTVSNMSPEDSSIYLCSVEDTGSSGNTIYFGEGSWLTVV.

The chain joins TRBV6-5 to TRBJ1-4, with TRBD1 matching 8 bases. This CDR3 has 14 amino acids. V shed 6 bases and J 8 bases; nucleotides not matched to a gene: 8. Germline V CDR1 and CDR2: MNHEY, SVGAGI. The CDR3 DNA reads TGTGCCAGCAGCGTCGGACAGGGAGGAGAAAAACTGTTTTTT. It is translated as CASSVGQGGEKLFF.

The J gene is TRBJ2-6, the V gene TRBV5-1, with 12 bases aligning to TRBD1. Germline V gives CDR1 SGHRS, CDR2 YFSETQ. The CDR3 sequence is 19 residues long. V dropped 0 bases and J dropped 1; count of bases not matched to a gene: 5. CDR3 nucleotide sequence: TGCGCCAGCAGCTTGGTAAGGGACAGGGGGCTTTCTGGGGCCAACGTCCTGACTTTC. It yields the protein CASSLVRDRGLSGANVLTF.

The chain recombines TRBV6-5 with TRBJ1-3; D is undetermined. V was shortened by 3 bases and J by 0 bases, with 9 bases between the two germline ends. CDR1 MNHEY and CDR2 SVGAGI come from the germline V gene. The CDR3 has 15 amino acids. This CDR3 reads CASSYDINSGNTIYF. Written as DNA, the CDR3 is TGTGCCAGCAGTTATGACATCAACTCTGGAAACACCATATATTTT.

V and J are TRBV30 and TRBJ1-1, with 10 positions matching TRBD1. The CDR3 has 12 amino acids. Germline V gene lookup returns CDR1 GTSNPN and CDR2 SVGIG (reference sequence). The CDR3 is CAGGTGDTEAFF. CDR3 coding DNA: TGTGCGGGAGGGACAGGGGATACTGAAGCTTTCTTT.

V usage is TRBV6-4 and J usage is TRBJ2-3; 10 bases align to TRBD2. After removal of 0 bases from V and 5 bases from J, the junction contained 8 bases not matched to a gene. The CDR3 contains 17 residues. In germline, CDR1 is MRHNA, CDR2 SNTAGT. The CDR3 DNA follows: TGTGCCAGCAGTGACTCGGGGAGCGGGGGGGCCTTAGATACGCAGTATTTT. This gives the protein CASSDSGSGGALDTQYF.

This rearrangement joins TRBV27 to TRBJ2-3, with 10 nucleotides matching TRBD1. This CDR3 spans 16 amino acids. CDR1 is MNHEY and CDR2 is SMNVEV in the germline V gene (reference sequence). The junction had 10 bases not matched to a gene; V was cut back by 5 bases and J by 5 bases. The CDR3 DNA follows: TGTGCCAGCAGTACCCGGGACAGGGGTATCAGAGATACGCAGTATTTT. It codes for CASSTRDRGIRDTQYF.